This T cell receptor (beta chain) was retrieved from a study of regulatory T cells in long-lasting Graves disease. This clonotype has a count of ten or more. Assembly of TCR beta libraries relied on iRepertoire HTBI primers together with Arm-PCR of CDR3 regions. TCRdb passed the multiplex PCR reads through MiXCR, listing each CDR3 protein once. The repertoire has fewer than 650,000 distinct CDR3 sequences, approximately 16% of them found once; the top ten carry 9.5% to 15%. Described time point: newly diagnosed GD, antithyroid drugs for less than 3 months. With RNA extracted from PBMCs as input, the TCR library was made. Germline lookup yields CDR1 SEHNR and CDR2 FQNEAQ (reference sequence). V lost 7 bases and J lost 8, with 18 bases in between. The CDR3 consists of 14 residues. This same sample was also taken into another study, of T cells in Graves' hyperthyroidism and ophthalmopathy. Per that paper: Classification by a 13 V-J model distinguished ophthalmopathy from stable hyperthyroidism. For ophthalmopathy, model prediction preceded onset by a median roughly 5.9 months.

This sequence joins TRBV7-9 and TRBJ2-1; possible D gene TRBD2, 6 bases. This TCR was recovered from a man aged 18-30 years with Graves disease. The sequences come from peripheral blood mononuclear cells (PBMCs), collected at new diagnosis, from a patient treated with antithyroid drugs. CDR3 sequence (DNA): TGTGCCAGCACCATACTGGGGGGTCGGGATGAGCAGTTCTTC. Amino acids: CASTILGGRDEQFF.